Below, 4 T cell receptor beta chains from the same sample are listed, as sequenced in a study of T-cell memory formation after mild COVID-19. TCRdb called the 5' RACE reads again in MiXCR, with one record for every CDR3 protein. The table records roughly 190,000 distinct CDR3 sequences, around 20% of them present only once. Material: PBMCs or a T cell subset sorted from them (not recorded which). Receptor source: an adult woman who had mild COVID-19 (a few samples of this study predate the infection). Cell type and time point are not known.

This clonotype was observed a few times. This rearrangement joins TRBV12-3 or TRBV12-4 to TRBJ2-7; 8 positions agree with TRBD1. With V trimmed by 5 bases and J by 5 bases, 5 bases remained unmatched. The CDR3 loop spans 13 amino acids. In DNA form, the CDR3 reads TGTGCCAGCAGTATGGACAGGGAACACGAGCAGTACTTC. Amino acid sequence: CASSMDREHEQYF.

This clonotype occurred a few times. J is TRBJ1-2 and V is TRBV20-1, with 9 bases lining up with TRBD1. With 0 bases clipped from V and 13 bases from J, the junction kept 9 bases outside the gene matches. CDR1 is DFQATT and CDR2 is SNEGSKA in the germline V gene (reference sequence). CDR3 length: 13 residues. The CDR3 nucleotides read TGCAGTGCTAGAGATGTGACAGGGGGTAGTCGCACCTTC. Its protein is CSARDVTGGSRTF.

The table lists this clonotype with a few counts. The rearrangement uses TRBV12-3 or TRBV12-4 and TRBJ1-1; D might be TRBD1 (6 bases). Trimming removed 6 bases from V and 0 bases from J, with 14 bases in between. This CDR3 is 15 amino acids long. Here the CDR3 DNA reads TGTGCCAGCAGGGATCCAAGGGGGTTGAACACTGAAGCTTTCTTT. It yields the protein CASRDPRGLNTEAFF.

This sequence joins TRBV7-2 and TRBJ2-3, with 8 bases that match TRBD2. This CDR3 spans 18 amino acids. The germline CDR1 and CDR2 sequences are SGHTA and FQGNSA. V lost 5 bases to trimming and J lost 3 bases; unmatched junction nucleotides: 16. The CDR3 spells CASSPFPGGGRITDTQYF. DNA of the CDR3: TGTGCCAGCAGCCCTTTTCCGGGGGGCGGGAGGATAACAGATACGCAGTATTTT.